These 22 T cell receptor beta chains came from one sample sequenced in a study of regulatory T cells in long-lasting Graves disease. HTBI primers from iRepertoire and Arm-PCR of CDR3 regions yielded the TCR beta libraries. A single record per CDR3 protein comes from TCRdb applying MiXCR to the multiplex PCR reads. Among some 470,000 distinct CDR3 sequences listed, roughly 21% were seen once. The time point is: persistent/refractory GD, antithyroid drugs over 5 years with positive TRAb. From PBMCs, RNA was extracted and then used to make the TCR library. This specimen was peripheral blood mononuclear cells (PBMCs), taken when the disease was refractory, from a patient treated with antithyroid drugs. These receptors were collected from a female donor with Graves disease.

This clonotype appeared once. The rearrangement links TRBV20-1 to TRBJ2-2, with 9 bases lining up with TRBD1. Germline V gene lookup returns CDR1 DFQATT and CDR2 SNEGSKA (reference sequence). This CDR3 comprises 15 residues. Germline trimming cut 5 bases from V and 6 bases from J; bases unmatched to any gene: 10. CDR3 DNA sequence: TGCAGTGCTCCCGACACAGGGGGCACCCCCGGGGAGCTGTTTTTT. Its protein product is CSAPDTGGTPGELFF.

This clonotype was counted between two and nine times. As DNA, the CDR3 is TGTGCCAGCAGCCCGGCATGGGAAACTGAAGCTTTCTTT. Translation gives CASSPAWETEAFF. The chain links TRBV7-6 to TRBJ1-1; D is undetermined. Trimming left V 5 bases short and J 5 bases short, with 12 bases between. CDR3 size: 13 residues. Germline V lookup: CDR1 SGHVS, CDR2 FNYEAQ.

This clonotype was counted many times. The chain carries TRBV28 and TRBJ2-3; D is undetermined. The CDR3 spans 11 residues. V dropped 3 bases and J dropped 5 bases, with 3 bases sitting between them. CDR1 and CDR2 (germline): MDHEN, SYDVKM. DNA of the CDR3: TGTGCCAGCAGTTTTGGAGATACGCAGTATTTT. Translated: CASSFGDTQYF.

In this sample, this clonotype turned up many times. The CDR3 nucleotides are TGTGCCACCAGTGATCCCCCGACGGCAAACTATGGCTACACCTTC. Protein product: CATSDPPTANYGYTF. V gene TRBV24-1 combines with J gene TRBJ1-2; D not resolved. CDR1 and CDR2 (germline): KGHDR, SFDVKD. Trimming cost V 3 bases and J 2 bases, with 12 bases left between them. CDR3 length: 15 residues.

This clonotype was counted only a few times. J is TRBJ1-4 and V is TRBV30; no reliable D call. The CDR3 loop spans 15 amino acids. Between the trimmed V and J ends, which lost 4 bases and 0 bases, there was a span of 12 bases. From germline, CDR1 is GTSNPN and CDR2 SVGIG (reference sequence). The CDR3 loop reads CAWTSGGPTNEKLFF. The CDR3 nucleotides are TGTGCCTGGACCTCCGGAGGGCCAACTAATGAAAAACTGTTTTTT.

Many counts were recorded for this clonotype. The rearrangement uses TRBV20-1 and TRBJ2-5; D call uncertain. CDR1 is DFQATT and CDR2 is SNEGSKA in the germline V gene (reference sequence). The CDR3 is 12 amino acids. V lost 6 bases and J 3 bases, leaving 11 bases between the germline ends. CDR3 protein: CSAQSGEETQYF. Written as DNA, the CDR3 is TGCAGTGCCCAGTCAGGCGAAGAGACCCAGTACTTC.

This clonotype was seen only a few times. The chain is built from TRBV25-1 and TRBJ1-2, with 7 bases lining up with TRBD1. J gave up 4 bases and V 3 bases, and 8 bases lay outside the gene matches. The germline CDR1 and CDR2 sequences are MGHDK and SYGVNS. The CDR3 consists of 15 residues. The CDR3 DNA reads TGTGCCAGCAGTGACGCCGGGACAGCCATCTATGGCTACACCTTC. This encodes CASSDAGTAIYGYTF.

In its sample, this clonotype was seen many times. The V call is TRBV28, the J call TRBJ1-1; D possibly corresponds to TRBD1 (5 bases). Trimming took off 4 bases at V and 0 bases at J, with 9 bases between the two ends. Looked up from germline, CDR1 is MDHEN and CDR2 is SYDVKM. The CDR3 sequence is 14 residues long. For the CDR3, the DNA is TGTGCCAGCAGTTCAAAGGGACTGAACACTGAAGCTTTCTTT. Its protein is CASSSKGLNTEAFF.

The V and J genes are TRBV20-1 and TRBJ1-1; D not certain. The CDR3 spans 14 residues. CDR1 and CDR2 (germline): DFQATT, SNEGSKA (reference sequence). With 6 bases removed from V and 0 bases from J, the gap between germline ends came to 14 bases. CDR3 loop: CSASGSHMNTEAFF. The CDR3 nucleotides are TGCAGTGCCTCTGGCTCTCACATGAACACTGAAGCTTTCTTT.

This clonotype was recorded many times. The chain has TRBV11-2 and TRBJ2-5, with D unclear. The germline CDR1 and CDR2 sequences are SGHAT and FQNNGV. Trimming stripped 2 bases from V and 5 bases from J, with 9 bases between. The CDR3 sequence is 13 residues long. The DNA for the CDR3 is TGTGCCAGCAGCTTAAAACTGATGGAGACCCAGTACTTC. Amino acid sequence: CASSLKLMETQYF.

The chain combines TRBV19 with TRBJ2-7; 7 nucleotides line up with TRBD2. The CDR3 runs to 13 residues. Germline-derived CDR1 and CDR2 are LNHDA and SQIVND (reference sequence). Trimming removed 4 bases from V and 6 bases from J; junction bases left unmatched: 6. This CDR3 is CASSNREVPEQYF. DNA of the CDR3: TGTGCCAGTAGTAATCGGGAGGTTCCCGAGCAGTACTTC.

This clonotype was counted at least ten times. The genes are TRBV11-3 and TRBJ1-1; no firm D call. Germline V gene data show CDR1 as SGHNT and CDR2 as YENEEA. The CDR3 sequence is 14 residues long. V was clipped by 3 bases and J by 0 bases, with 8 bases between them. The CDR3 here is CASSLTTLNTEAFF. The CDR3 nucleotides read TGTGCCAGCAGCTTGACGACCCTGAACACTGAAGCTTTCTTT. Full variable domain (outside the CDR3, taken from reference TRBV11-3 and TRBJ1-1): EAGVVQSPRYKIIEKKQPVAFWCNPISGHNTLYWYLQNLGQGPELLIRYENEEAVDDSQLPKDRFSAERLKGVDSTLKIQPAELGDSAVYLCASSLTTLNTEAFFGQGTRLTVV.

This rearrangement joins TRBV12-3 or TRBV12-4 to TRBJ2-5; 8 bases match TRBD2. This CDR3 contains 14 residues. V lost 6 bases, J lost 4 bases, and 7 bases stayed unmatched. The CDR3 nucleotides read TGTGCCAGCAGGCCCGGGGGGGCTCGAGAGACCCAGTACTTC. Its protein product is CASRPGGARETQYF.

This clonotype was counted at least ten times. The chain uses TRBV28 and TRBJ2-7, with TRBD1 as a possible D gene (5 bases). This CDR3 has 14 residues. Trimming took off 4 bases at V and 3 bases at J, with 13 bases between the two ends. Germline V CDR1 and CDR2: MDHEN, SYDVKM. CDR3 sequence reads: CASSWGSSNYEQYF. CDR3 nucleotides: TGTGCCAGCAGTTGGGGCAGTTCAAACTACGAGCAGTACTTC.

The chain links TRBV19 to TRBJ1-2; TRBD1 matches 10 bases. The CDR3 is 14 residues long. The junction had 8 bases not matched to a gene; V was cut back by 5 bases and J by 8 bases. Germline V gives CDR1 LNHDA, CDR2 SQIVND (reference sequence). The CDR3 DNA reads as TGTGCCAGTAGTTCTGCCGGGACAGGGGTCGGCTACACCTTC. Translation gives CASSSAGTGVGYTF.

This clonotype was detected a few times. The V and J genes are TRBV3-1 and TRBJ2-7, with TRBD2 as a possible D gene (6 bases). The germline gives CDR1 LGHDT, CDR2 YNNKEL (reference sequence). The V end was cut by 1 base, the J end by 2 bases, with 12 bases between. The CDR3 runs to 15 residues. This CDR3 is CASSQVADPPYEQYF. The CDR3 DNA reads TGTGCCAGCAGCCAAGTAGCGGATCCTCCCTACGAGCAGTACTTC.

The rearrangement uses TRBV20-1 and TRBJ1-4; D is unresolved. V lost 3 bases and J 0 bases, leaving 8 bases between the germline ends. This CDR3 is 14 amino acids long. Per germline, CDR1 DFQATT and CDR2 SNEGSKA (reference sequence). The DNA for the CDR3 is TGCAGTGCTAGGGGGATCGCAACTAATGAAAAACTGTTTTTT. Translation gives CSARGIATNEKLFF.

This clonotype was recorded many times. The rearrangement links TRBV28 to TRBJ1-2; D is unclear. Trimming stripped 4 bases from V and 5 bases from J, with 17 bases between. The CDR3 is 15 residues long. Per the germline V gene, CDR1 is MDHEN and CDR2 is SYDVKM. CDR3 protein: CASSSHPGLFYGYTF. CDR3 coding DNA: TGTGCCAGCAGTTCCCACCCCGGACTGTTTTATGGCTACACCTTC.

This clonotype came up a few times. The chain couples TRBV10-3 to TRBJ1-5, with unresolved D. CDR3 length: 14 residues. The germline V gene encodes CDR1 ENHRY and CDR2 SYGVKD. V lost 0 bases to trimming and J lost 6 bases, with 9 bases between them. Here the CDR3 DNA reads TGTGCCATCAGTGAGTCGAGTATATTTCAGCCCCAGCATTTT. It is translated as CAISESSIFQPQHF.

In its sample, this clonotype was seen many times. The CDR3 nucleotides read TGTGCCAGCAGTTACCCGGGACAGGGTGTCACTGAAGCTTTCTTT. Translating gives CASSYPGQGVTEAFF. The chain links TRBV6-5 to TRBJ1-1; 9 bases fit TRBD1. Germline-derived CDR1 and CDR2 are MNHEY and SVGAGI. V shed 2 bases, J shed 4 bases, and the junction held 5 bases outside the gene matches. The CDR3 length is 15 residues.

This clonotype was found many times. CDR3: CASSFIGVGRNIQYF. DNA of the CDR3: TGTGCCAGCAGTTTTATTGGAGTGGGGAGAAACATTCAGTACTTC. The chain is built from TRBV12-3 or TRBV12-4 and TRBJ2-4, with D possibly matching TRBD2 (5 bases). The CDR3 sequence is 15 residues long. V was trimmed by 3 bases and J by 6 bases, leaving 15 bases between them.

This chain uses TRBV12-3 or TRBV12-4 with TRBJ2-3; TRBD2 is a possible D gene (5 bases). The CDR3 totals 13 residues. V lost 4 bases and J 4 bases, leaving 9 bases between the germline ends. The CDR3 nucleotides read TGTGCCAGCAGTTATGAGGGCGCAGATACGCAGTATTTT. Amino acid sequence: CASSYEGADTQYF.